This entry is about one TCR beta chain. The PCR ran on 60 Vbeta and 13 Jbeta primers. The assay was immunoSEQ multiplex PCR, and TCRdb's table has in-frame clones only and misses some. The table includes 100,000 to 150,000 clones, approximately 77% detected once. These data come from a study of cytomegalovirus exposure and HLA in healthy donors. The CDR3 length is 15 residues. Trimming left V 4 bases short and J 2 bases short, with 9 bases between. Germline V gene sequence: CDR1 MNHEY, CDR2 SMNVEV (reference sequence). This receptor was identified in a woman aged 55 to 70 in good health and CMV-seronegative. Sequenced sample: PBMCs. The rearrangement joins TRBV27 to TRBJ2-6; D gene unclear. The CDR3 loop reads CASSYNFPGANVLTF. The CDR3 region has the DNA TGTGCCAGCAGTTACAATTTCCCTGGGGCCAACGTCCTGACTTTC.